The following is a T cell receptor (beta chain) sequence with its context. This specimen comes from a study of blood T cell repertoires in COVID-19. At the level of the study: Spain, Italy and the United States supplied samples that represented acute and convalescent COVID-19. Sample material is recorded as cDNA or gDNA derived from T cells, B-cell-depleted T cells, or PBMCs.

In germline, CDR1 is MNHEY, CDR2 SVGAGI. The CDR3 is 16 amino acids. The V segment lost 4 bases and the J segment 5 bases; nucleotides outside the gene matches: 9. As handled by the study authors: Using reference gene primer amplification, nucleated cell counts were estimated. Sequencing used immunoSEQ multiplex PCR; TCRdb keeps in-frame clones, though not all of them. V and J calls and clone size come straight from that table; D and trimming were deduced from the DNA. This table holds 35,000 to 45,000 clones, almost 95% found once. Source material: peripheral blood. The receptor was isolated from a man in his fifties or sixties with active COVID-19. The chain recombines TRBV6-5 with TRBJ2-5; 11 nucleotides align to TRBD1. The CDR3, as DNA: TGTGCCAGCAGTTCATCGGACAGGGGGCTGGAGGAGACCCAGTACTTC. As protein: CASSSSDRGLEETQYF.